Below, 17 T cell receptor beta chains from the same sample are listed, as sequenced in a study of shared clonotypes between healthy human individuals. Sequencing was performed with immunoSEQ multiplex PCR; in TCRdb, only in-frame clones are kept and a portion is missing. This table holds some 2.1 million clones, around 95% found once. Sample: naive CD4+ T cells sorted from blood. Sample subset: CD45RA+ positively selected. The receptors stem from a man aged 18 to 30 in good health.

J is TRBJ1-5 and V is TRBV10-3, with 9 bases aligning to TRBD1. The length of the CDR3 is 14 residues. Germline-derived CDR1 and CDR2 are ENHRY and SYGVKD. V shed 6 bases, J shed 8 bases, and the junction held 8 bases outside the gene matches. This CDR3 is CAISPTGGREPQHF. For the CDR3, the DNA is TGTGCCATCAGCCCTACAGGGGGCAGGGAGCCCCAGCATTTT.

Here the CDR3 DNA reads TGTGCCATCAGTGAAGGCAGGGAAGAGACCCAGTACTTC. This encodes CAISEGREETQYF. V and J are TRBV10-3 and TRBJ2-5; a weak D match, TRBD1 (5 bases). The CDR3 covers 13 residues. The germline V gene has CDR1 ENHRY and CDR2 SYGVKD. The V gene lost 3 bases and the J gene lost 3 bases, with 8 bases spanning the gap.

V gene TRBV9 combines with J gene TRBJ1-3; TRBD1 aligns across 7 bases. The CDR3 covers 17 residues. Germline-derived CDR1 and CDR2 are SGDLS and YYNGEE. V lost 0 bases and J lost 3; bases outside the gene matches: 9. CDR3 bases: TGTGCCAGCAGCGTAGATCCAACAGGGGCCAGTGGAAACACCATATATTTT. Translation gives CASSVDPTGASGNTIYF.

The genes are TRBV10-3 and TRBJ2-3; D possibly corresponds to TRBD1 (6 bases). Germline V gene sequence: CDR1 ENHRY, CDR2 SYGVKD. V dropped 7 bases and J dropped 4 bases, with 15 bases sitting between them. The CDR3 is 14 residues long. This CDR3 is CAIKGGVLADTQYF. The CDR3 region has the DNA TGTGCCATCAAAGGGGGTGTATTGGCAGATACGCAGTATTTT.

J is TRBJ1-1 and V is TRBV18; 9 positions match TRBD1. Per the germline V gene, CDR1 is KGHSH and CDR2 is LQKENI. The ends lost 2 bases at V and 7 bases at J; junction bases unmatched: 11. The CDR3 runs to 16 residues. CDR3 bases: TGTGCCAGCTCACCAATTGGACAGGGGCGGAATGTTGAAGCTTTCTTT. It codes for CASSPIGQGRNVEAFF.

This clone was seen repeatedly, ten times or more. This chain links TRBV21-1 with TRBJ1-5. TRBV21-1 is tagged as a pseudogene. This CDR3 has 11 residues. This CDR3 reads CARREDQPQHF. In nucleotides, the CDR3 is TGTGCCCGCCGAGAGGATCAGCCCCAGCATTTT.

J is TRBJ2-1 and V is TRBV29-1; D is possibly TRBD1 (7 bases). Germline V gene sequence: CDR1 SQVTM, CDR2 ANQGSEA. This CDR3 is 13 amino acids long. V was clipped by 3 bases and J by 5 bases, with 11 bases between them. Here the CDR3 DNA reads TGCAGCGTTGATGCGGGGACAGACAATGAGCAGTTCTTC. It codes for CSVDAGTDNEQFF.

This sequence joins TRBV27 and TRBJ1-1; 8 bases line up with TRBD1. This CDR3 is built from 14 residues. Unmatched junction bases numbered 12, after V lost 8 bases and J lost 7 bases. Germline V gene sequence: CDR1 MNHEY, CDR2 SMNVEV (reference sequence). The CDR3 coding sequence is TGTGCCAGCGAATTTAGTCCCGGGACAGGTGAAGCTTTCTTT. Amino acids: CASEFSPGTGEAFF.

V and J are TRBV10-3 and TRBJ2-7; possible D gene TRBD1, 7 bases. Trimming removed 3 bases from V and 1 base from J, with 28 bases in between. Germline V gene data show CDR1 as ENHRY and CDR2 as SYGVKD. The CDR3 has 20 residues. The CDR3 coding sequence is TGTGCCATCAGTGACGTATCGCCGGGACAGACCGGGACTGAATCCTACGAGCAGTACTTC. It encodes CAISDVSPGQTGTESYEQYF.

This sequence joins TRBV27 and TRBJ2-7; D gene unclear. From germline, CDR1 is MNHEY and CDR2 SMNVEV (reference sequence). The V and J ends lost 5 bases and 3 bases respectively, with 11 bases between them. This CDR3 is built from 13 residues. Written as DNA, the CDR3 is TGTGCCAGCAGTCCCCAACTGGGCTACGAGCAGTACTTC. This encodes CASSPQLGYEQYF.

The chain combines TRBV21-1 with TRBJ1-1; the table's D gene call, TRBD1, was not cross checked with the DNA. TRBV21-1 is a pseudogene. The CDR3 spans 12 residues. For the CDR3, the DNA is TGTGCCCCAGGGGGAGCGAACACTGAAGCTTTCTTT. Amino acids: CAPGGANTEAFF.

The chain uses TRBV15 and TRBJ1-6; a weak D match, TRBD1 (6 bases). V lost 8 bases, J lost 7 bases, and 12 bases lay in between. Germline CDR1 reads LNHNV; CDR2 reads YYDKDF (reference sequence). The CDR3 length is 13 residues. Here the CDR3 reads CATGGFLNSPLHF. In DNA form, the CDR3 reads TGTGCCACCGGGGGCTTTCTAAATTCACCCCTCCACTTT.

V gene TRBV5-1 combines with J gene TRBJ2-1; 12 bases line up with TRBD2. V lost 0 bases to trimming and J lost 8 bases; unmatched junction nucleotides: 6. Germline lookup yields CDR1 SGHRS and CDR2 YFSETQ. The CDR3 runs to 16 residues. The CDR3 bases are TGCGCCAGCAGCTTGGTTCTAGCGGGAGGGCTCGATGAGCAGTTCTTC. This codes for CASSLVLAGGLDEQFF.

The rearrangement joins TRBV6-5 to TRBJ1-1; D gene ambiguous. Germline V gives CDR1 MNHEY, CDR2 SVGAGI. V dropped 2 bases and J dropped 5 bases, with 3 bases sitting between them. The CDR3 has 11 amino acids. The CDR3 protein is CASSYKTEAFF. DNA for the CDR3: TGTGCCAGCAGTTACAAGACTGAAGCTTTCTTT.

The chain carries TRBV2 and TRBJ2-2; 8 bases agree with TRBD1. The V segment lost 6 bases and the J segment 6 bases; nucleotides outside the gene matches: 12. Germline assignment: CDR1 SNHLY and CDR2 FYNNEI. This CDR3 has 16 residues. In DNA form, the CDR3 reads TGTGCCAGCAGACCCCGGGGCCAGGGGGCGGCCGGGGAGCTGTTTTTT. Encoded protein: CASRPRGQGAAGELFF.

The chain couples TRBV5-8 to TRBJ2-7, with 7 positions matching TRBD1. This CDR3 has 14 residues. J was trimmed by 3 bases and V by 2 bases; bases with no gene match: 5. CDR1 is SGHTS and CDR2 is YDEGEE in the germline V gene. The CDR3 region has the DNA TGTGCCAGCAGCTTTACAGGGGTTCTCTACGAGCAGTACTTC. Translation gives CASSFTGVLYEQYF. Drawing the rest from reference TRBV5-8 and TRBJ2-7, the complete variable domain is EAGVTQSPTHLIKTRGQQATLRCSPISGHTSVYWYQQALGLGLQFLLWYDEGEERNRGNFPPRFSGRQFPNYSSELNVNALELEDSALYLCASSFTGVLYEQYFGPGTRLTVT.

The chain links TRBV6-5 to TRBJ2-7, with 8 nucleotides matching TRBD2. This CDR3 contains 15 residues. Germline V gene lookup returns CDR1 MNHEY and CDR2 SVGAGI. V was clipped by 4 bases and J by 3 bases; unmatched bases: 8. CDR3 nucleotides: TGTGCCAGCAGTTCTTTCCGCCGGGGGGGCTACGAGCAGTACTTC. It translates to CASSSFRRGGYEQYF.